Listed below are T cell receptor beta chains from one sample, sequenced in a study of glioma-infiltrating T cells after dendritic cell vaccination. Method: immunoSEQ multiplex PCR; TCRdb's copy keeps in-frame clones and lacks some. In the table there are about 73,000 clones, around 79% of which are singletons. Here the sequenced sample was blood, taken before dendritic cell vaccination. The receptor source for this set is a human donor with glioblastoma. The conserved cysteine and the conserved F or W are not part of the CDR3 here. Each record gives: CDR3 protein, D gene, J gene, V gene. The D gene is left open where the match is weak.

AISGPSGGQETQY TRBD2 TRBJ2-5 TRBV10-3
ASSPTGREKLF TRBD1 TRBJ1-4 TRBV19
ASSLVSYGDTQY . TRBJ2-3 TRBV7-6
ASSLTDRNTGELF . TRBJ2-2 TRBV5-1
ASSFRERNTDTQY . TRBJ2-3 TRBV5-1
ASSYERGSEKLF . TRBJ1-4 TRBV6-5
ASSYRGQGPETQY . TRBJ2-5 TRBV6-5
ASSQREGMNTEAF . TRBJ1-1 TRBV5-8
ASSQGGGGYNEQF . TRBJ2-1 TRBV4-2
ASTSRVDTQY . TRBJ2-3 TRBV28
ASRTDRTNGYT TRBD1 TRBJ1-2 TRBV2
ASSLALAGYNEQF TRBD2 TRBJ2-1 TRBV7-2
ASSPSGGARDTQY TRBD2 TRBJ2-3 TRBV2
ASSIRLLWRDSYNEQF . TRBJ2-1 TRBV19
ASSAPSGRADTQY TRBD2 TRBJ2-3 TRBV9
ASSLASGRTDTQY TRBD2 TRBJ2-3 TRBV7-9
ASSPTIAGGSGETQY TRBD2 TRBJ2-5 TRBV28
ASTPGGTGELF TRBD2 TRBJ2-2 TRBV11-2
ASSYGTEGNTEAF . TRBJ1-1 TRBV6-5
ASSYTGTSGPGELF TRBD2 TRBJ2-2 TRBV5-1
ASSLAGQGNTGELF TRBD1 TRBJ2-2 TRBV5-1
ASSVEGTSGVPSYNEQF TRBD2 TRBJ2-1 TRBV9
ATSRDLPGLAANEQF TRBD2 TRBJ2-1 TRBV15
ASSLEQGRVNTQY . TRBJ2-3 TRBV5-8
ASSYSVGHPNTEAF . TRBJ1-1 TRBV6-5
ASSSAQGREQF . TRBJ2-1 TRBV19
ASSSPGSGGKLF . TRBJ1-4 TRBV11-2
ASSLGTGGNQPQH TRBD1 TRBJ1-5 TRBV19
ASSEPVYNEQF . TRBJ2-1 TRBV5-1
ASRNQTVYGYT . TRBJ1-2 TRBV7-9
ASSQGQGAPTYEQY TRBD1 . TRBV5-4
ASSDRGSGANVLT . TRBJ2-6 TRBV6-4
ATSSTGTDTQY . TRBJ2-3 TRBV15
ASSELAETEQY . TRBJ2-7 TRBV2
ASRQGAREKLF TRBD1 TRBJ1-4 TRBV6-5
ASSVDGTGPETQY TRBD1 TRBJ2-5 TRBV9